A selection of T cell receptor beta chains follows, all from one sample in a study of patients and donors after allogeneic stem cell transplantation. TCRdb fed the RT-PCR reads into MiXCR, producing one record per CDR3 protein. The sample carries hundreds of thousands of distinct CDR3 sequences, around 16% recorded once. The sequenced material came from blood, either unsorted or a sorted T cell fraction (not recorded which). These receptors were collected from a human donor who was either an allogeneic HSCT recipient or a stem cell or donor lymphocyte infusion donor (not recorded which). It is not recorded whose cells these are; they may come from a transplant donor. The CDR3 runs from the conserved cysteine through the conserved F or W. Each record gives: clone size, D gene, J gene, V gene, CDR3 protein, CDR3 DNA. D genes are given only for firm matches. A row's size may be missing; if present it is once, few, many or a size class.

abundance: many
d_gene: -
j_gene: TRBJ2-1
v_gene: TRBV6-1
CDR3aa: CASSERHQVRFF
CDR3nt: TGTGCCAGCAGTGAGCGACACCAGGTTCGGTTCTTC

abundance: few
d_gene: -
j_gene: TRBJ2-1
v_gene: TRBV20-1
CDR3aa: CSARATPQGNNEQFF
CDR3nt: TGCAGTGCTAGAGCGACCCCTCAGGGGAACAATGAGCAGTTCTTC

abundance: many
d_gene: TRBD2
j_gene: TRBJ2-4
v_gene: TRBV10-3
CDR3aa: CAISEGTSDKNIQYF
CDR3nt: TGTGCCATCAGTGAGGGGACTAGCGACAAAAACATTCAGTACTTC

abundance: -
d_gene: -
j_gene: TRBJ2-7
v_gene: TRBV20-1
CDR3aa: CSASVPELSYEQYF
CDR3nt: TGCAGTGCTAGCGTCCCGGAGTTGAGTTACGAGCAGTACTTC

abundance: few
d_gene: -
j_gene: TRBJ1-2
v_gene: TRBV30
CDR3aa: CAAGRGYGYTF
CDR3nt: TGTGCCGCGGGACGGGGTTATGGCTACACCTTC

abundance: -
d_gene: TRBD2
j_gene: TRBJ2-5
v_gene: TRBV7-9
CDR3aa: CASRGGLETQYF
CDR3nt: TGTGCCAGCCGGGGAGGGTTAGAGACCCAGTACTTC

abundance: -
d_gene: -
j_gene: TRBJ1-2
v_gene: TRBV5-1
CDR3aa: CASSLRVSNYGYTF
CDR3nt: TGCGCCAGCAGCTTACGGGTCTCTAACTATGGCTACACCTTC

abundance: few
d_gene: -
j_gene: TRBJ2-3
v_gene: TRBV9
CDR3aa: CASSVEDDLYTDTQYF
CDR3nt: TGTGCCAGCAGCGTAGAGGACGACCTCTACACAGATACGCAGTATTTT

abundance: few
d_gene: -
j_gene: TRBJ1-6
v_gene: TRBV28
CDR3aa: CASFRRNSPLHF
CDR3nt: TGTGCCAGCTTCCGGAGGAATTCACCCCTCCACTTT

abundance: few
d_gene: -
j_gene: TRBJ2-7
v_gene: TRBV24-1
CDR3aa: CATSDLPPRYEQYF
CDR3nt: TGTGCCACCAGTGATTTGCCTCCAAGGTACGAGCAGTACTTC

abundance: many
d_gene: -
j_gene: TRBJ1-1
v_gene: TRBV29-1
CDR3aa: CSVVRTEAFF
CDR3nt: TGCAGCGTTGTACGCACTGAAGCTTTCTTT

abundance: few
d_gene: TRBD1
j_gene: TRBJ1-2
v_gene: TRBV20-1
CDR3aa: CSARNGDRSHYGYTF
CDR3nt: TGCAGTGCTAGAAATGGGGACAGGTCCCACTATGGCTACACCTTC

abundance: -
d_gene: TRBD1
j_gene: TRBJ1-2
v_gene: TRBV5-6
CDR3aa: CASSPGTATNYGYTF
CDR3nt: TGTGCCAGCAGCCCCGGGACAGCGACCAACTATGGCTACACCTTC

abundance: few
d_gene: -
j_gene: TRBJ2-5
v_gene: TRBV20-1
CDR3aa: CSALGGQGLKTQYF
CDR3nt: TGCAGTGCTTTGGGTGGGCAGGGGTTAAAGACCCAGTACTTC

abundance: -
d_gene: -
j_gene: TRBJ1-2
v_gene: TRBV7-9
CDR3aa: CASSSPNYGYTF
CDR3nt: TGTGCCAGCAGCTCGCCTAACTATGGCTACACCTTC

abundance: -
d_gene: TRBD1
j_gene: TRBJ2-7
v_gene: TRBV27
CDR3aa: CASWDRPYEQYF
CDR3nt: TGTGCCAGCTGGGACAGACCCTACGAGCAGTACTTC

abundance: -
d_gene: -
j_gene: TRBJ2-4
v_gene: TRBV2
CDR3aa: CASSDFGGPRLAKNIQYF
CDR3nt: TGTGCCAGCAGTGATTTCGGGGGGCCCCGGCTAGCCAAAAACATTCAGTACTTC

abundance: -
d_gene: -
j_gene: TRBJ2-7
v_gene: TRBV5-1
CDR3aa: CASNPDTSYEQYF
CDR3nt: TGCGCCAGCAATCCGGACACAAGCTACGAGCAGTACTTC

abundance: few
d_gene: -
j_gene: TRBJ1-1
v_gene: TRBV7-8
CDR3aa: CASSSWTISNTEAFF
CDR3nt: TGTGCCAGCAGCTCCTGGACGATATCGAACACTGAAGCTTTCTTT

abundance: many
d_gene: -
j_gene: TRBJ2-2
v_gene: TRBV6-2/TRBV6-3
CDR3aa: CASSYRGQFTGELFF
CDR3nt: TGTGCCAGCAGTTACCGCGGACAGTTCACCGGGGAGCTGTTTTTT

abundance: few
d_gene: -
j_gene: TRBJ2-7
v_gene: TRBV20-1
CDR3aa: CSALSPTILYEQYF
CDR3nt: TGCAGTGCTCTCTCCCCGACTATCCTCTACGAGCAGTACTTC

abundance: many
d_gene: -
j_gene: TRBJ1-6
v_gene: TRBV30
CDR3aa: CAWSVWHASNSPLHF
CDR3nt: TGTGCCTGGAGTGTATGGCACGCTTCTAATTCACCCCTCCACTTT

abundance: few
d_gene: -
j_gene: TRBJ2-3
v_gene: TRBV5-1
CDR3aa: CASSLVAGADTQYF
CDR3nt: TGCGCCAGCAGCTTGGTTGCGGGCGCAGATACGCAGTATTTT

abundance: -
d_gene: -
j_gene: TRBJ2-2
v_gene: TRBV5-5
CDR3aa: CASSLALGKTGELFF
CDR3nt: TGTGCCAGCAGCTTGGCCCTGGGCAAGACCGGGGAGCTGTTTTTT

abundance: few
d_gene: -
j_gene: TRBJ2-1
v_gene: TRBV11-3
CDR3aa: CASSLGGARSSYNEQFF
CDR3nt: TGTGCCAGCAGCTTAGGGGGGGCTCGGAGCTCCTACAATGAGCAGTTCTTC

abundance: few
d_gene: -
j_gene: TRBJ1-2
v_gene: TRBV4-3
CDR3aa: CASSQALGYGYTF
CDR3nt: TGCGCCAGCAGCCAAGCTCTAGGCTATGGCTACACCTTC

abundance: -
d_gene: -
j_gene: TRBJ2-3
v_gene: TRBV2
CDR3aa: CASRVPPPADTQYF
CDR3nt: TGTGCCAGCAGAGTCCCACCACCGGCAGATACGCAGTATTTT

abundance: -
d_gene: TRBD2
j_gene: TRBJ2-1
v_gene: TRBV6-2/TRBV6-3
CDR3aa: CASSSARTSGRRNEQFF
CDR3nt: TGTGCCAGCAGTTCGGCTCGAACTAGCGGGAGGCGCAATGAGCAGTTCTTC

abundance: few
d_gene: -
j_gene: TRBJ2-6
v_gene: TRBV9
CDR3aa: CASRTSRPGAGANVLTF
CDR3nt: TGTGCCAGCAGAACCTCCCGCCCCGGGGCTGGGGCCAACGTCCTGACTTTC

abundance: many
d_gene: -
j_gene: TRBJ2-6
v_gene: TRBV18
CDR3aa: CASSPLTGTGANVLTF
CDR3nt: TGTGCCAGCTCACCTCTCACAGGGACTGGGGCCAACGTCCTGACTTTC

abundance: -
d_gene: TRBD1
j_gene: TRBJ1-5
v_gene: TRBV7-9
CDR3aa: CASSLEGTVVSNQPQHF
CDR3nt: TGTGCCAGCAGCTTAGAAGGGACAGTTGTTAGCAATCAGCCCCAGCATTTT

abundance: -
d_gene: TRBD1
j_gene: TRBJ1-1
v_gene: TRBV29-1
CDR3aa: CSVEDRVTGITEAFF
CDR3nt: TGCAGCGTTGAAGATCGGGTGACAGGGATCACTGAAGCTTTCTTT

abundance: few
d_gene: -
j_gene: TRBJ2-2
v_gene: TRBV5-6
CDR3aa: CASSLLPRPGELFF
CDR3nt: TGTGCCAGCAGCTTGTTACCAAGACCCGGGGAGCTGTTTTTT

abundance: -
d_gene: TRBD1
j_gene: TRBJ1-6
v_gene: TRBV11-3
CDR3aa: CASSLNGQGASPLHF
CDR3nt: TGTGCCAGCAGCTTGAATGGGCAGGGGGCTTCACCCCTCCACTTT

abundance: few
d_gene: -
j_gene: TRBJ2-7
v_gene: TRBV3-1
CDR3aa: CASSQVPGFQYEQYF
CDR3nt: TGTGCCAGCAGCCAAGTCCCCGGGTTTCAGTACGAGCAGTACTTC

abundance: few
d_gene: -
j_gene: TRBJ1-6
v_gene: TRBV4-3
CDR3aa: CASSQEVGVYNSPLHF
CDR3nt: TGCGCCAGCAGCCAAGAGGTGGGGGTTTATAATTCACCCCTCCACTTT

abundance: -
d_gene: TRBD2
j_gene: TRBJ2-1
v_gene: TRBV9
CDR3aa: CASSVETQLAGVYNEQFF
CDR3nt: TGTGCCAGCAGCGTAGAGACCCAACTAGCGGGGGTCTACAATGAGCAGTTCTTC

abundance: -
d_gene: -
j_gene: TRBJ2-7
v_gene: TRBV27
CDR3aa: CASSWSGLDEQYF
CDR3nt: TGTGCCAGCAGTTGGTCAGGGTTGGACGAGCAGTACTTC

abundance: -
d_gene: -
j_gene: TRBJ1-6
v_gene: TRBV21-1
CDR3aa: CASSKSVQGRRGSPLHF
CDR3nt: TGTGCCAGCAGCAAATCGGTCCAGGGGCGGAGGGGTTCACCCCTCCACTTT

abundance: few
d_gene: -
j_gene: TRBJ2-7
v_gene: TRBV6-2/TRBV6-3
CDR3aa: CATAPRAIYEQYF
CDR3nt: TGTGCCACGGCGCCCCGAGCAATCTACGAGCAGTACTTC

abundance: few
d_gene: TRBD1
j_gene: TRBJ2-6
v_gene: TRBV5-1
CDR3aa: CASSFVGTGAGANVLTF
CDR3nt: TGCGCCAGCAGCTTTGTCGGGACAGGGGCTGGGGCCAACGTCCTGACTTTC

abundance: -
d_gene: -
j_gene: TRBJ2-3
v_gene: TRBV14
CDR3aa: CASSQVGRDTQYF
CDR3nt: TGTGCCAGCAGCCAAGTCGGGCGGGATACGCAGTATTTT

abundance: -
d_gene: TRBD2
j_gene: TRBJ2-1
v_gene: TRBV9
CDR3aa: CASSVVASGANEQFF
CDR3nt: TGTGCCAGCAGCGTAGTAGCTAGCGGGGCCAATGAGCAGTTCTTC

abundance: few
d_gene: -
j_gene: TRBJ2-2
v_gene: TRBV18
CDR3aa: CASSPVRTENTGELFF
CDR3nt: TGTGCCAGCTCACCAGTCCGGACAGAGAACACCGGGGAGCTGTTTTTT

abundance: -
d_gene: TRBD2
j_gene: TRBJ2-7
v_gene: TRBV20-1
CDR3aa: CSAREAGVIYEQYF
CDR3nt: TGCAGTGCTAGGGAAGCGGGAGTCATCTACGAGCAGTACTTC

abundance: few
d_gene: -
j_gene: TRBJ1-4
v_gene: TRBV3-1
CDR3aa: CASSQAAARRQKNEKLFF
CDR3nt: TGTGCCAGCAGCCAAGCCGCAGCGAGAAGACAGAAGAATGAAAAACTGTTTTTT

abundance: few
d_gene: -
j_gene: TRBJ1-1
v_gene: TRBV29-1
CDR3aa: CSVEFGGNTEAFF
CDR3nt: TGCAGCGTTGAGTTTGGGGGGAACACTGAAGCTTTCTTT

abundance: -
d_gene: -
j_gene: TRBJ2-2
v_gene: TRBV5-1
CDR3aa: CASSLDRTYAGELFF
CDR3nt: TGCGCCAGCAGCTTGGATCGGACGTACGCCGGGGAGCTGTTTTTT

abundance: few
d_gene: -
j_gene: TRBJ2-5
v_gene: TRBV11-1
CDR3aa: CASSDSSLGTQYF
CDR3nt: TGTGCCAGCAGCGACTCTAGCTTGGGGACCCAGTACTTC

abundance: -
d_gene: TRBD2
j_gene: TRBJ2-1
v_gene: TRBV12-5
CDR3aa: CASGLGAGDPYNEQFF
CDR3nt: TGTGCTAGTGGTTTGGGGGCGGGGGACCCATACAATGAGCAGTTCTTC

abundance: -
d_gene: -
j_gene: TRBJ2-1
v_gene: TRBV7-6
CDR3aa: CASSHPGGNQQFF
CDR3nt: TGTGCCAGCAGCCACCCCGGTGGCAATCAGCAGTTCTTC

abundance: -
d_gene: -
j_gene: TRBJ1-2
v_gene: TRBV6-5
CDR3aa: CASSYSSGGLSGYTF
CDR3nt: TGTGCCAGCAGTTACTCATCGGGGGGGCTGAGTGGCTACACCTTC

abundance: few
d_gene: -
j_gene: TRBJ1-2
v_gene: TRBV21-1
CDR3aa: CASGLRTEGYTF
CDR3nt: TGTGCCAGCGGACTACGGACGGAAGGCTACACCTTC

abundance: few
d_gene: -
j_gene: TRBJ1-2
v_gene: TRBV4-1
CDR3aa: CASSQDIRGQDYTF
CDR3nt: TGCGCCAGCAGCCAAGATATCAGGGGCCAGGACTACACCTTC

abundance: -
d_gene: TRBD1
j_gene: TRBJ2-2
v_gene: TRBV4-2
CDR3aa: CASSQLDRGDLRELFF
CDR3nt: TGTGCCAGCAGCCAGCTAGACAGGGGGGACCTTCGGGAGCTGTTTTTT

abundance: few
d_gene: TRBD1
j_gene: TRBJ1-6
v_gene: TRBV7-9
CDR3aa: CASSGTGSSPLHF
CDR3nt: TGTGCCAGCAGCGGGACAGGGAGTTCACCCCTCCACTTT

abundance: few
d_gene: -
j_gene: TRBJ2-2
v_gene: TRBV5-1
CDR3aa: CASSLHETGELFF
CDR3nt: TGCGCCAGCAGCTTACACGAGACCGGGGAGCTGTTTTTT